What follows describes a single TCR beta chain. Its target is unknown. V dropped 8 bases and J dropped 2; count of bases not matched to a gene: 5. The CDR3 contains 15 residues. Germline V CDR1 and CDR2: MNHNS, SASEGT. The donors were adults (healthy and HIV-negative) with no recent acute infections or vaccinations. This sample is part of a study of shared clonotypes between healthy human individuals. Study-wide results and limits: When compared with the clonotypes that were shared by all four sorted-subset donors, the non-shared clonotypes turned out to have lower generation probabilities. Sampling covered nothing but blood. Tissue TCR repertoires likely differ from those found in blood.

Per the authors' pipeline: Junction-only sequences without quality scores were provided by ImmunoSEQ, so filtering was different. Clones were sequenced by immunoSEQ multiplex PCR, and TCRdb holds only the in-frame ones, with some missing. V and J calls and clone size come straight from that table; D and trimming were deduced from the DNA. The table records some 980,000 clones, around 80% of them present only once. V and J are TRBV6-1 and TRBJ2-2, with 10 bases identical to TRBD2. Sequencing was done on a sample of memory CD4+ T cells sorted from blood. Described subset: CD45RA-negative fraction. The origin of this receptor is a young man in good health. The DNA for the CDR3 is TGTGCCAGCTCGGGACTAGCGCTAAACACCGGGGAGCTGTTTTTT. Its protein product is CASSGLALNTGELFF.